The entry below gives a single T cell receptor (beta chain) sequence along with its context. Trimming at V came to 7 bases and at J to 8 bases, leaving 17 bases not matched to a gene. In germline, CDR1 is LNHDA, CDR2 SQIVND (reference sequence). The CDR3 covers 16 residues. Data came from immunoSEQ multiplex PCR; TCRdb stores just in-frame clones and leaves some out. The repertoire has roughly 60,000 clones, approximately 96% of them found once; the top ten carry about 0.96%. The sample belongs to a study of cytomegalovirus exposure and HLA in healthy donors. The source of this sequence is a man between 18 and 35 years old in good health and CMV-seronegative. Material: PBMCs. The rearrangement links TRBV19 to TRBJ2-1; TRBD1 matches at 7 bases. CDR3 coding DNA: TGTGCCAGTAACCCAGGACAGGCAATCTCGATCTATGAGCAGTTCTTC. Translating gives CASNPGQAISIYEQFF.